These 21 T cell receptor beta chains originate from one sample sequenced in a study of T cell changes during pregnancy in multiple sclerosis. This table comes from immunoSEQ multiplex PCR, and its TCRdb copy is limited to in-frame clones, with some not included. The sample consists of around 80,000 clones, about 90% of them appearing once. Sequencing was performed on peripheral blood, taken before pregnancy. The receptors originated from a female donor with multiple sclerosis, enrolled in a pregnancy study.

The genes are TRBV19 and TRBJ1-1; a weak D match, TRBD1 (6 bases). Germline V CDR1 and CDR2: LNHDA, SQIVND (reference sequence). Trimming shortened V by 5 bases and J by 3 bases, and 13 bases separated the two germline ends. The CDR3 sequence is 14 residues long. The CDR3 DNA reads TGTGCCAGTAGTTTCCAAGGGGGGGACACTGAAGCTTTCTTT. Protein product: CASSFQGGDTEAFF.

V gene TRBV30 combines with J gene TRBJ1-3; D is perhaps TRBD1 (5 bases). CDR1 and CDR2 from the germline V gene are GTSNPN and SVGIG (reference sequence). V was cut by 3 bases and J by 5 bases, with 11 bases left in between. CDR3 size: 13 residues. The CDR3 here is CAWRDMMRNTIYF. CDR3 in DNA: TGTGCCTGGAGGGACATGATGAGAAACACCATATATTTT. Combining the CDR3 with reference TRBV30 and TRBJ1-3 gives the whole variable domain SQTIHQWPATLVQPVGSPLSLECTVEGTSNPNLYWYRQAAGRGLQLLFYSVGIGQISSEVPQNLSASRPQDRQFILSSKKLLLSDSGFYLCAWRDMMRNTIYFGEGSWLTVV.

The rearrangement links TRBV10-2 to TRBJ2-3; 11 bases agree with TRBD2. Germline V gene sequence: CDR1 WSHSY, CDR2 SAAADI. V lost 8 bases and J lost 0; bases outside the gene matches: 1. CDR3 length: 14 amino acids. The CDR3 bases are TGCGCCAGCGGGACTAGCGGAAGCACAGATACGCAGTATTTT. It encodes CASGTSGSTDTQYF.

The sample holds one count of this clone. The rearrangement uses TRBV29-1 and TRBJ2-2, with 8 bases matching TRBD1. This CDR3 is built from 14 residues. Trimming removed 7 bases from V and 4 bases from J; junction bases left unmatched: 8. The germline V gene encodes CDR1 SQVTM and CDR2 ANQGSEA. The CDR3 region has the DNA TGCAGCGCCCGGGACAGGTTGGGCACCGGGGAGCTGTTTTTT. This translates into CSARDRLGTGELFF.

The chain recombines TRBV13 with TRBJ2-1; no reliable D call. The germline V and J ends were trimmed by 1 base and 3 bases, with 10 bases remaining between them. The CDR3 runs to 15 residues. Germline lookup yields CDR1 PRHDT and CDR2 FYEKMQ (reference sequence). The CDR3 is CASSLVTDLYNEQFF. CDR3 DNA sequence: TGTGCCAGCAGCTTAGTAACAGACCTCTACAATGAGCAGTTCTTC.

The chain carries TRBV9 and TRBJ1-3, with 7 bases identical to TRBD1. Trimming removed 2 bases from V and 3 bases from J; junction bases left unmatched: 2. Germline-derived CDR1 and CDR2 are SGDLS and YYNGEE. The CDR3 is made up of 14 amino acids. The CDR3 is CASSVRTGGNTIYF. The CDR3 DNA reads TGTGCCAGCAGCGTGCGGACAGGTGGAAACACCATATATTTT.

The count of this clone is one. The chain is built from TRBV19 and TRBJ1-1; TRBD1 matches 8 bases. The CDR3 covers 15 residues. V lost 6 bases and J lost 4; bases outside the gene matches: 10. In germline, CDR1 is LNHDA, CDR2 SQIVND (reference sequence). The CDR3: CASSPQGAKSTEAFF. DNA of the CDR3: TGTGCCAGTAGCCCCCAGGGGGCGAAGAGCACTGAAGCTTTCTTT.

The chain joins TRBV5-6 to TRBJ1-3; TRBD1 might be the D (6 bases). CDR1 is SGHDT and CDR2 is YYEEEE in the germline V gene. Deletions cut 4 bases from V and 6 bases from J, with 14 bases between. There are 14 residues in the CDR3. The CDR3: CASSPTGTLNTIYF. In DNA, the CDR3 is TGTGCCAGCAGCCCGACAGGCACTCTAAACACCATATATTTT.

V usage is TRBV29-1 and J usage is TRBJ1-1, with unresolved D. CDR3 length equals 10 residues. Trimming left V 6 bases short and J 7 bases short, with 9 bases between. Germline CDR1 reads SQVTM; CDR2 reads ANQGSEA. The CDR3 loop is CSVGRREAFF. The CDR3 DNA is TGCAGCGTGGGGAGACGTGAAGCTTTCTTT. Variable domain in full (rest from reference TRBV29-1 and TRBJ1-1): SAVISQKPSRDICQRGTSLTIQCQVDSQVTMMFWYRQQPGQSLTLIATANQGSEATYESGFVIDKFPISRPNLTFSTLTVSNMSPEDSSIYLCSVGRREAFFGQGTRLTVV.

The chain joins TRBV29-1 to TRBJ2-1; the D is unclear. Germline V CDR1 and CDR2: SQVTM, ANQGSEA. V was pared by 1 base and J by 7 bases, with 5 bases between. This CDR3 is 11 amino acids long. The CDR3 protein is CSVEAGNEQFF. As DNA, the CDR3 is TGCAGCGTTGAAGCCGGTAATGAGCAGTTCTTC.

The chain recombines TRBV5-8 with TRBJ1-5, with D tentatively TRBD1 (5 bases). Trimming shortened V by 1 base and J by 8 bases, and 10 bases separated the two germline ends. Germline assignment: CDR1 SGHTS and CDR2 YDEGEE. The CDR3 is 13 amino acids. CDR3 amino acids: CASSLSRDEPQHF. The CDR3 bases are TGTGCCAGCAGCTTGTCCAGGGATGAGCCCCAGCATTTT.

The chain couples TRBV4-2 to TRBJ1-6; 8 bases line up with TRBD1. Trimming took 1 base from V and 8 from J; bases not matched to a gene: 7. From germline, CDR1 is LGHNA and CDR2 YNFKEQ. The CDR3 loop spans 16 amino acids. The CDR3 DNA sequence: TGTGCCAGCAGCCAAGGCTTGGCAGGGGGCGATTCACCCCTCCACTTT. This gives the protein CASSQGLAGGDSPLHF.

The chain couples TRBV7-8 to TRBJ2-7, with TRBD2 matching 10 bases. Trimming cost V 0 bases and J 2 bases; bases outside gene matches: 4. The length of the CDR3 is 16 residues. Germline V lookup: CDR1 SGHVS, CDR2 FQNEAQ. CDR3 nucleotides: TGTGCCAGCAGCTTAGCAACTAGCGGGGCCACCTACGAGCAGTACTTC. Translation: CASSLATSGATYEQYF. Full variable domain (outside the CDR3, taken from reference TRBV7-8 and TRBJ2-7): GAGVSQSPRYKVAKRGQDVALRCDPISGHVSLFWYQQALGQGPEFLTYFQNEAQLDKSGLPSDRFFAERPEGSVSTLKIQRTQQEDSAVYLCASSLATSGATYEQYFGPGTRLTVT.

The chain employs TRBV11-2 and TRBJ1-6; D not certain. The CDR3 length is 18 residues. Trimming took off 0 bases at V and 1 base at J, with 13 bases between the two ends. Germline loops: CDR1 SGHAT, CDR2 FQNNGV. The chain's CDR3 is CASSLDLDTRSYNSPLHF. The CDR3 DNA reads TGTGCCAGCAGCTTAGATCTTGACACTAGATCCTATAATTCACCCCTCCACTTT. Variable domain in full (rest from reference TRBV11-2 and TRBJ1-6): EAGVAQSPRYKIIEKRQSVAFWCNPISGHATLYWYQQILGQGPKLLIQFQNNGVVDDSQLPKDRFSAERLKGVDSTLKIQPAKLEDSAVYLCASSLDLDTRSYNSPLHFGNGTRLTVT.

This clone showed up just once. The chain recombines TRBV9 with TRBJ1-2; D not certain. CDR3 length: 16 residues. V lost 3 bases and J 8 bases, leaving 23 bases between the germline ends. Germline values: CDR1 SGDLS, CDR2 YYNGEE. CDR3: CASSGTTLQHLSGYTF. The CDR3 region has the DNA TGTGCCAGCAGCGGGACTACCTTACAACACCTCTCGGGCTACACCTTC.

The genes are TRBV4-1 and TRBJ2-1, with 10 bases identical to TRBD1. Unmatched junction bases numbered 3, after V lost 0 bases and J lost 4 bases. The CDR3 runs 16 residues. The germline V gene encodes CDR1 MGHRA and CDR2 YSYEKL. The CDR3 is CASSQERTGGYNEQFF. CDR3 nucleotides: TGCGCCAGCAGCCAAGAAAGGACAGGGGGGTACAATGAGCAGTTCTTC.

This chain connects TRBV29-1 to TRBJ1-3, with D unresolved. There are 13 residues in the CDR3. Germline CDR1 is SQVTM and CDR2 is ANQGSEA. V lost 4 bases to trimming and J lost 1 base, with 8 bases between them. The CDR3 is CSVVSGSGNTIYF. The CDR3 DNA follows: TGCAGCGTTGTCAGCGGATCTGGAAACACCATATATTTT.

The chain links TRBV15 to TRBJ2-1, with a weak D call TRBD1 (6 bases). Trimming pared 0 bases from V and 9 bases from J, leaving 24 bases between. The germline V gene encodes CDR1 LNHNV and CDR2 YYDKDF (reference sequence). The CDR3 length is 18 residues. CDR3 sequence reads: CATSRDQAWSVGGPEQFF. CDR3 sequence (DNA): TGTGCCACCAGCAGAGATCAGGCCTGGTCGGTTGGGGGCCCTGAGCAGTTCTTC.

V is TRBV29-1 and J is TRBJ2-5, with 8 bases aligning to TRBD2. With V trimmed by 4 bases and J by 2 bases, 3 bases remained unmatched. The germline gives CDR1 SQVTM, CDR2 ANQGSEA. This CDR3 contains 13 residues. CDR3 sequence: CSVVVAGQETQYF. The CDR3 DNA reads as TGCAGCGTTGTTGTAGCGGGGCAAGAGACCCAGTACTTC.

The chain recombines TRBV4-1 with TRBJ1-6; D unclear. Trimming removed 0 bases from V and 7 bases from J, with 13 bases in between. The CDR3 is made up of 16 amino acids. Germline V lookup: CDR1 MGHRA, CDR2 YSYEKL. The DNA for the CDR3 is TGCGCCAGCAGCCAAGAAGGGTTGGCGGGAAATTCACCCCTCCACTTT. Translated: CASSQEGLAGNSPLHF.

The chain has TRBV12-5 and TRBJ2-1; 9 bases are shared with TRBD2. CDR1 LGHNT and CDR2 FRNRAP come from the germline V gene. CDR3 size: 14 residues. Trimming cost V 1 base and J 10 bases; bases outside gene matches: 5. The CDR3 nucleotides are TGTGCTAGTGGTTTGGGACTAGCGGTCGGCGAGCAGTTCTTC. Amino acid sequence: CASGLGLAVGEQFF. Full variable domain (missing parts from reference TRBV12-5 and TRBJ2-1): DARVTQTPRHKVTEMGQEVTMRCQPILGHNTVFWYRQTMMQGLELLAYFRNRAPLDDSGMPKDRFSAEMPDATLATLKIQPSEPRDSAVYFCASGLGLAVGEQFFGPGTRLTVL.